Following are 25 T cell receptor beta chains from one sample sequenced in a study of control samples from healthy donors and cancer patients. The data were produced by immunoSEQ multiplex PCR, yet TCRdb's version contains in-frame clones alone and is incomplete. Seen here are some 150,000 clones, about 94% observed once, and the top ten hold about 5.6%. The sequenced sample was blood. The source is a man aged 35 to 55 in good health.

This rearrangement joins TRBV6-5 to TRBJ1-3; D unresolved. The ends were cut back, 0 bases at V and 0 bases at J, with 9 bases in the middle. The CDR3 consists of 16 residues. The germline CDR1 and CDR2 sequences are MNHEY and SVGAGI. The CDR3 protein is CASSYSSGNSGNTIYF. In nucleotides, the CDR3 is TGTGCCAGCAGTTACTCCTCGGGGAACTCTGGAAACACCATATATTTT.

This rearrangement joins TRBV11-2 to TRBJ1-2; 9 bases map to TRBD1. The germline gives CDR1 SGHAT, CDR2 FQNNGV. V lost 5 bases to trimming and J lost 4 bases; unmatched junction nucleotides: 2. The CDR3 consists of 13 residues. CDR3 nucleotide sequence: TGTGCCAGCAGCCAGGACAGGGGCTATGGCTACACCTTC. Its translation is CASSQDRGYGYTF.

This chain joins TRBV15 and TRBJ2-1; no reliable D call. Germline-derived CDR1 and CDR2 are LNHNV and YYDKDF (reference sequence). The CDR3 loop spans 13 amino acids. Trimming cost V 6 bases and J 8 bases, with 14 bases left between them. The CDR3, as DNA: TGTGCCACCAGGGGGTTGAGGACCGATGAGCAGTTCTTC. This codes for CATRGLRTDEQFF.

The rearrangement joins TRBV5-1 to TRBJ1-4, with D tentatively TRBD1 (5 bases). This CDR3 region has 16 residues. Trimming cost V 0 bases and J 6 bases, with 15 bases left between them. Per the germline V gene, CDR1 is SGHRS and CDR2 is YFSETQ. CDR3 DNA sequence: TGCGCCAGCAGCTTGGTTGGGAGGGGATCTCATGAAAAACTGTTTTTT. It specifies CASSLVGRGSHEKLFF.

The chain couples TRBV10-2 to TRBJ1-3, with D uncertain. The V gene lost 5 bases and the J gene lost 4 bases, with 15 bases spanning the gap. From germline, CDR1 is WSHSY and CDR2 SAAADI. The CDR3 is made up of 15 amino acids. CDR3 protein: CASSPDSVGGNTIYF. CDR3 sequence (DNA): TGCGCCAGCAGTCCGGACTCCGTAGGCGGAAACACCATATATTTT.

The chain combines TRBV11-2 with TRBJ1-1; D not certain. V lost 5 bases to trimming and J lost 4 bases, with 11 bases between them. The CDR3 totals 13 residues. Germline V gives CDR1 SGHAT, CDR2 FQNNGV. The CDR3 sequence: CASSLYVGTEAFF. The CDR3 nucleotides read TGTGCCAGCAGCCTCTATGTTGGCACTGAAGCTTTCTTT.

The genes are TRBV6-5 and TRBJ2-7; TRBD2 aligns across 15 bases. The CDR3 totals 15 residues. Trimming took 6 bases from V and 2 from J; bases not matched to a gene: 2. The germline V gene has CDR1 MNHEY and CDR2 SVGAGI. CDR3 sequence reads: CASRGLAGGTYEQYF. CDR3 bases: TGTGCCAGCAGGGGACTAGCGGGGGGTACCTACGAGCAGTACTTC.

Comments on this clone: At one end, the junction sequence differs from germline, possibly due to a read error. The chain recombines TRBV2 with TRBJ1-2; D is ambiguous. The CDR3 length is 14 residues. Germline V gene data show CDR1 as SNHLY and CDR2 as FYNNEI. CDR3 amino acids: CASNEILLGYGYTF. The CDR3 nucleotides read TGTGCCAGCAATGAAATCCTGCTGGGGTATGGCTACACCTTC. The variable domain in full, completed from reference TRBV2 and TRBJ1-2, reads EPEVTQTPSHQVTQMGQEVILRCVPISNHLYFYWYRQILGQKVEFLVSFYNNEISEKSEIFDDQFSVERPDGSNFTLKIRSTKLEDSAMYFCASNEILLGYGYTFGSGTRLTVV.

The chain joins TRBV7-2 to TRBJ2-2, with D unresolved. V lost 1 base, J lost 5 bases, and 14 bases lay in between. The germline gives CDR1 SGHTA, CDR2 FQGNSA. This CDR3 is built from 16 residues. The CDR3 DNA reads TGTGCCAGCAGCTTAGTTGCATTAGGGATAACCGGGGAGCTGTTTTTT. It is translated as CASSLVALGITGELFF.

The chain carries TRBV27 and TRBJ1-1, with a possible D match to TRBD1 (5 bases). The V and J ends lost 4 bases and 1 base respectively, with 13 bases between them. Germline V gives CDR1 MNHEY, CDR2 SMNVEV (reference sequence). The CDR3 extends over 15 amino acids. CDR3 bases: TGTGCCAGCAGTTGGACACAGCGGGGGAACACTGAAGCTTTCTTT. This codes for CASSWTQRGNTEAFF.

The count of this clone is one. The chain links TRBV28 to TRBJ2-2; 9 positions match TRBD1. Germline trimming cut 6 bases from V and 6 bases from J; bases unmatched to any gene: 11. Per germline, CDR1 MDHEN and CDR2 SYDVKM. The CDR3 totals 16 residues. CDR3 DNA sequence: TGTGCCAGCAGGCTTCTACAGGGGGCGATGGCCGGGGAGCTGTTTTTT. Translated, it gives CASRLLQGAMAGELFF.

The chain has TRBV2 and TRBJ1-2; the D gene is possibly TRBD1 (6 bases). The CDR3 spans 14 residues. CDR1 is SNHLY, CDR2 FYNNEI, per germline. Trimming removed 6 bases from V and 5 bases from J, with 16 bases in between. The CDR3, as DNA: TGTGCCAGCAGGGCCGACGGGGGCGCATATGGCTACACCTTC. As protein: CASRADGGAYGYTF.

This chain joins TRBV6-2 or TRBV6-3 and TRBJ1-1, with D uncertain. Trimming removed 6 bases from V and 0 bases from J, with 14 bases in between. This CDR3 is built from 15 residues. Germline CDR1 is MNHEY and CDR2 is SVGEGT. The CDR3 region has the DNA TGTGCCAGCAGCAAAGTCGGGAGTATGAACACTGAAGCTTTCTTT. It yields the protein CASSKVGSMNTEAFF.

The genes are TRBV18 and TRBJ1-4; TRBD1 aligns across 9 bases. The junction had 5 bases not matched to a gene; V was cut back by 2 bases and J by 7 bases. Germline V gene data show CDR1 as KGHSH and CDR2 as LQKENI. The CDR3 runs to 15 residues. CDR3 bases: TGTGCCAGCTCACCATTGGGACAGGGAAGTGAAAAACTGTTTTTT. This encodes CASSPLGQGSEKLFF.

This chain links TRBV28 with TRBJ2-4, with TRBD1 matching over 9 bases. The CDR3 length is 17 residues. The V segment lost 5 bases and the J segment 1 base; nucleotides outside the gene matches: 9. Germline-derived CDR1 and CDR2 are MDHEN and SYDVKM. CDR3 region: CASSPHGQGRAKNIQYF. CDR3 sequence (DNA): TGTGCCAGCAGTCCCCACGGACAGGGGAGGGCCAAAAACATTCAGTACTTC. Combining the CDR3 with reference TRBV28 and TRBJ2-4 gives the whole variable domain DVKVTQSSRYLVKRTGEKVFLECVQDMDHENMFWYRQDPGLGLRLIYFSYDVKMKEKGDIPEGYSVSREKKERFSLILESASTNQTSMYLCASSPHGQGRAKNIQYFGAGTRLSVL.

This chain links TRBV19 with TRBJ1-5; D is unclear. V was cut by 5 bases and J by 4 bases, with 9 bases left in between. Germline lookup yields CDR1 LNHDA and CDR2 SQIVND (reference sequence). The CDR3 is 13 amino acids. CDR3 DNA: TGTGCCAGTAGTCTCCAGGCGAATCAGCCCCAGCATTTT. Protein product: CASSLQANQPQHF.

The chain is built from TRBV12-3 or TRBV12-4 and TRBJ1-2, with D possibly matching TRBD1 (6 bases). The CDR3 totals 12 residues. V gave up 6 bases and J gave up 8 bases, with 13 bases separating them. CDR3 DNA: TGTGCCAGCAGCCAGGGGAGGCGGGGCTACACCTTC. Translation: CASSQGRRGYTF.

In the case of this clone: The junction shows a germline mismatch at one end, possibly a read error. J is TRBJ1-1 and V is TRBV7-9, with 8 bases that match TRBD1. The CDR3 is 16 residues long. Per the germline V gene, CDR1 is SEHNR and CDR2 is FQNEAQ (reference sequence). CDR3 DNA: TGTGCCAGCAGTTTAGGACCAGGGGGCTTCAACACTGAAGCTTTCTTT. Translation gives CASSLGPGGFNTEAFF.

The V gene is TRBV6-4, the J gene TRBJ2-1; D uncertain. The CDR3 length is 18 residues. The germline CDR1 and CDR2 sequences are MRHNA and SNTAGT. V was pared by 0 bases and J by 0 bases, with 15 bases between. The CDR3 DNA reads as TGTGCCAGCAGTGACTCGGGCCGGGCAGTGAGCTCCTACAATGAGCAGTTCTTC. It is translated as CASSDSGRAVSSYNEQFF.

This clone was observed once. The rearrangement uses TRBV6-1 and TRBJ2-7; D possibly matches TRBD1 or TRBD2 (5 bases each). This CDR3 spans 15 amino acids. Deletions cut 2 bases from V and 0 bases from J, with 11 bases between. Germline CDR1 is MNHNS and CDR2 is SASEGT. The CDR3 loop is CASSEQWGSSYEQYF. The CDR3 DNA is TGTGCCAGCAGTGAACAGTGGGGGTCCTCCTACGAGCAGTACTTC.

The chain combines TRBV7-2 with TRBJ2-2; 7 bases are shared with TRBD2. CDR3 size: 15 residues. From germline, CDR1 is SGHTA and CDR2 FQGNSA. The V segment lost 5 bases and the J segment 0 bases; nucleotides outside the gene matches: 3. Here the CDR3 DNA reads TGTGCCAGCAGCATCAGCGGGACGAACACCGGGGAGCTGTTTTTT. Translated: CASSISGTNTGELFF.

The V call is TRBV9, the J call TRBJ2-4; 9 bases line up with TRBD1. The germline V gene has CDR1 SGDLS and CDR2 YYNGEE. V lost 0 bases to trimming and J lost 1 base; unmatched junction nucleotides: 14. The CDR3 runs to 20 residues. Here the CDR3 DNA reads TGTGCCAGCAGCGTAGCTCCCGGGGGTACAGGGGGCTTGGCCAAAAACATTCAGTACTTC. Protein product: CASSVAPGGTGGLAKNIQYF. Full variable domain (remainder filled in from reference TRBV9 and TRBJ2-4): DSGVTQTPKHLITATGQRVTLRCSPRSGDLSVYWYQQSLDQGLQFLIQYYNGEERAKGNILERFSAQQFPDLHSELNLSSLELGDSALYFCASSVAPGGTGGLAKNIQYFGAGTRLSVL.

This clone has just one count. CDR3 amino acids: CASSQDRQGVGSDQPQHF. In DNA, the CDR3 is TGTGCCAGCAGCCAAGATCGCCAGGGAGTAGGGTCCGATCAGCCCCAGCATTTT. The chain couples TRBV4-2 to TRBJ1-5; possible D gene TRBD1, 5 bases. The CDR3 loop spans 18 amino acids. Germline-derived CDR1 and CDR2 are LGHNA and YNFKEQ. V lost 0 bases, J lost 5 bases, and 20 bases lay in between.

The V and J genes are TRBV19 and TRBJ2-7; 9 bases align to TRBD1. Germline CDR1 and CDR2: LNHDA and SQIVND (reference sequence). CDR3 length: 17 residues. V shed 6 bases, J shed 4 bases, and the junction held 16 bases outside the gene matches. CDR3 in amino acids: CASSLSGTGKGRYEQYF. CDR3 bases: TGTGCCAGTAGCCTATCCGGGACAGGGAAGGGTAGGTACGAGCAGTACTTC.

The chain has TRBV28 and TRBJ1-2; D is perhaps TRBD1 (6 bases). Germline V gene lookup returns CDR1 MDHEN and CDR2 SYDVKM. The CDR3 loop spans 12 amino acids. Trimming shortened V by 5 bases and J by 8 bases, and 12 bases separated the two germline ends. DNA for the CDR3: TGTGCCAGCAGTCCCGGGACAATAGGCTACACCTTC. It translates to CASSPGTIGYTF.